This TCR beta chain was profiled in a study of blood T cell repertoires in COVID-19. Whole-study context: Whether acute or convalescent, the COVID-19 samples came from the United States, Italy and Spain. Sample material is recorded as cDNA or gDNA derived from T cells, B-cell-depleted T cells, or PBMCs.

Donors were grouped by their self-reported clinical history. Assay: immunoSEQ multiplex PCR; the TCRdb copy retains only in-frame clones and omits some. The table has under 500,000 clones, roughly 87% seen once. The origin of this receptor is a woman aged 18-29 years with acute COVID-19. The sequenced sample was PBMCs or T cells enriched from blood (not recorded which).

In DNA, the CDR3 is TGTGCCAGCAGGACCGGACAGGGACGAGATTCACCCCTCCACTTT. Translated: CASRTGQGRDSPLHF. This chain links TRBV6-5 with TRBJ1-6, with 8 bases lining up with TRBD1. The CDR3 is 15 amino acids. Germline CDR1 and CDR2: MNHEY and SVGAGI. V lost 6 bases to trimming and J lost 8 bases; unmatched junction nucleotides: 9.